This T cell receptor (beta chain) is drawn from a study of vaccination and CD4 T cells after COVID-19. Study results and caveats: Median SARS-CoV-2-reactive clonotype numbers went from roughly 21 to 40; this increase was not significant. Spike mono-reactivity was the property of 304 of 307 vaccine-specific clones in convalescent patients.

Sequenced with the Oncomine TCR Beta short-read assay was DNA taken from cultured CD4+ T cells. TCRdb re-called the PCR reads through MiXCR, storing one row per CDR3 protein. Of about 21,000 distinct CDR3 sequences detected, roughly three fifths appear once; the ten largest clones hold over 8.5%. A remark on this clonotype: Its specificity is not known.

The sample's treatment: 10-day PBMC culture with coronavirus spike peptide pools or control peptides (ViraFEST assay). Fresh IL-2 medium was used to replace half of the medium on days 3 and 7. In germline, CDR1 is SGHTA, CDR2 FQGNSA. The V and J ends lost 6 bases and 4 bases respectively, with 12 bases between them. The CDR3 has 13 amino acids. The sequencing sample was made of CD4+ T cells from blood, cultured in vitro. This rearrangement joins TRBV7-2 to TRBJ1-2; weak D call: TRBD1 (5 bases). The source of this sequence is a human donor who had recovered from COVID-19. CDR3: CASSNRRGYGYTF. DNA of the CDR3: TGTGCCAGCAGTAACAGGAGAGGCTATGGCTACACCTTC.